This T cell receptor beta chain was identified in a study of pediatric ulcerative colitis. No immunosuppressive drugs were given to ulcerative colitis patients before diagnostic colonoscopy. Findings and limits, study-wide: Clonal expansions reduced rectal repertoire diversity in acute severe colitis.

This CDR3 spans 15 amino acids. The V and J ends lost 0 bases and 5 bases respectively, with 14 bases between them. Germline V gene sequence: CDR1 LGHNA, CDR2 YNFKEQ. To note about this clone: The antigen is unknown.

TCRdb's copy holds only in-frame clones and misses some; the assay was immunoSEQ multiplex PCR. Here the sample spans roughly 30,000 clones, more than 75% being singletons. Sequences were obtained from blood. This clonotype was obtained from a boy under 18 with severe ulcerative colitis. V gene TRBV4-2 combines with J gene TRBJ2-7, with D hard to call. CDR3 in DNA: TGTGCCAGCAGCCAAGATTTCCCCGGACCCAACGAGCAGTACTTC. This translates into CASSQDFPGPNEQYF.